Below are 31 T cell receptor beta chains sequenced from a single sample in a study of blood T cell repertoires in COVID-19. Sequencing was performed with immunoSEQ multiplex PCR; in TCRdb, only in-frame clones are kept and a portion is missing. The sample includes 55,000 to 80,000 clones, roughly 80% of them seen just once. What was sequenced was peripheral blood. The receptors stem from an elderly man with active COVID-19.

The chain links TRBV7-8 to TRBJ2-1, with 16 bases fitting TRBD2. CDR3 length: 15 amino acids. CDR1 SGHVS and CDR2 FQNEAQ come from the germline V gene. The V and J ends lost 8 bases and 9 bases, in that order; junction bases with no gene match: 7. The CDR3 loop is CASLGLAGGLGEQFF. CDR3 nucleotides: TGTGCCAGCTTGGGACTAGCGGGAGGGCTGGGTGAGCAGTTCTTC.

V and J are TRBV6-2 or TRBV6-3 and TRBJ2-6; D perhaps matches TRBD2 (6 bases). Germline CDR1 MNHEY, CDR2 SVGEGT. This CDR3 has 16 residues. V was trimmed by 5 bases and J by 0 bases, leaving 11 bases between them. Here the CDR3 DNA reads TGTGCCAGCAGTCGGGGGTTTACCTCTGGGGCCAACGTCCTGACTTTC. Translated, it gives CASSRGFTSGANVLTF.

The V and J genes are TRBV11-3 and TRBJ1-1, with D uncertain. The CDR3 runs 13 residues. CDR1 is SGHNT, CDR2 YENEEA, per germline. V shed 8 bases and J shed 1 base, with 11 bases lying between them. CDR3 sequence reads: CASALGRNTEAFF. The CDR3 coding sequence is TGTGCCAGCGCCCTGGGCAGGAACACTGAAGCTTTCTTT.

The rearrangement joins TRBV5-4 to TRBJ2-3, with 7 bases that match TRBD1. The length of the CDR3 is 14 residues. V lost 7 bases, J lost 6 bases, and 11 bases stayed unmatched. Germline CDR1 SGHNT, CDR2 YYREEE (reference sequence). The CDR3 DNA reads TGTGCCAGCGCAAAGGGGGCTCTTTCGGATACGCAGTATTTT. It specifies CASAKGALSDTQYF.

This clone has just a few counts. The gene calls are TRBV5-8 and TRBJ1-2; D not resolved. CDR1 is SGHTS, CDR2 YDEGEE, per germline. The CDR3 contains 14 residues. The V gene lost 2 bases and the J gene lost 9 bases, with 17 bases spanning the gap. Here the CDR3 DNA reads TGTGCCAGCAGCTTCGCTGACACGCCTGGAAGCTACACCTTC. It yields the protein CASSFADTPGSYTF.

The rearrangement links TRBV2 to TRBJ1-4, with unresolved D. Germline values: CDR1 SNHLY, CDR2 FYNNEI. The CDR3 loop spans 15 amino acids. The V gene lost 1 base and the J gene lost 0 bases, with 6 bases spanning the gap. CDR3 protein: CASSEVGATNEKLFF. The CDR3 bases are TGTGCCAGCAGTGAAGTGGGAGCAACTAATGAAAAACTGTTTTTT.

The chain has TRBV6-1 and TRBJ2-7; the D gene is possibly TRBD1 (5 bases). Germline V lookup: CDR1 MNHNS, CDR2 SASEGT. Trimming cost V 2 bases and J 6 bases, with 14 bases left between them. CDR3 size: 14 residues. CDR3 DNA: TGTGCCAGCAGTGAAAGGGGTGCGAGTTCCGAGCAGTACTTC. As protein: CASSERGASSEQYF.

The rearrangement uses TRBV9 and TRBJ2-1; maybe TRBD2 (6 bases). This CDR3 contains 15 residues. Between the trimmed V and J ends, which lost 2 bases and 1 base, there was a span of 10 bases. Germline V gene data show CDR1 as SGDLS and CDR2 as YYNGEE. Here the CDR3 DNA reads TGTGCCAGCAGCGTGGGGACTGGTTCCTACAATGAGCAGTTCTTC. Protein product: CASSVGTGSYNEQFF.

The rearrangement uses TRBV19 and TRBJ2-1, with D perhaps matching TRBD2 (6 bases). V shed 7 bases and J shed 5 bases, with 15 bases lying between them. CDR1 is LNHDA and CDR2 is SQIVND in the germline V gene (reference sequence). The CDR3 is 14 amino acids. The CDR3 sequence is CASTPGRGNNEQFF. Here the CDR3 DNA reads TGTGCCAGTACCCCAGGGCGGGGCAACAATGAGCAGTTCTTC.

The V gene is TRBV4-3, the J gene TRBJ2-3; possible D gene TRBD1, 6 bases. The CDR3 covers 16 residues. Germline CDR1 is LGHNA and CDR2 is YSLEER. The V end was cut by 1 base, the J end by 0 bases, with 11 bases between. The CDR3 DNA reads TGCGCCAGCAGCCAAGGGACAGCCTCTAGCACAGATACGCAGTATTTT. Translation gives CASSQGTASSTDTQYF.

The chain couples TRBV6-6 to TRBJ1-1, with D possibly TRBD1 on 5 matching bases. Germline V gives CDR1 MNHNY, CDR2 SVGAGI (reference sequence). The V gene lost 11 bases and the J gene lost 1 base, with 14 bases spanning the gap. This CDR3 is built from 13 residues. CDR3 in amino acids: CALSRVGNTEAFF. DNA for the CDR3: TGTGCCTTAAGCAGGGTCGGGAACACTGAAGCTTTCTTT.

The chain links TRBV5-6 to TRBJ1-3, with D unclear. V gave up 5 bases and J gave up 0 bases, with 6 bases separating them. Looked up from germline, CDR1 is SGHDT and CDR2 is YYEEEE. This CDR3 spans 13 amino acids. The CDR3 loop reads CASRQVSGNTIYF. DNA of the CDR3: TGTGCCAGCAGGCAGGTCTCTGGAAACACCATATATTTT. The full variable domain, completed using reference TRBV5-6 and TRBJ1-3, is DAGVTQSPTHLIKTRGQQVTLRCSPKSGHDTVSWYQQALGQGPQFIFQYYEEEERQRGNFPDRFSGHQFPNYSSELNVNALLLGDSALYLCASRQVSGNTIYFGEGSWLTVV.

The chain combines TRBV12-3 or TRBV12-4 with TRBJ1-2; TRBD1 aligns across 8 bases. The CDR3 is 13 residues long. Germline trimming cut 6 bases from V and 5 bases from J; bases unmatched to any gene: 5. The CDR3 region is CASRPTGGYGYTF. The CDR3, as DNA: TGTGCCAGCAGGCCAACAGGGGGTTATGGCTACACCTTC.

V gene TRBV19 combines with J gene TRBJ2-1; 9 bases align to TRBD1. This CDR3 spans 15 amino acids. After removal of 4 bases from V and 1 base from J, the junction contained 2 bases not matched to a gene. Germline CDR1 LNHDA, CDR2 SQIVND (reference sequence). In DNA form, the CDR3 reads TGTGCCAGTAGTACCGGACAGGGGTCCTACAATGAGCAGTTCTTC. Translation: CASSTGQGSYNEQFF. Full variable domain (rest looked up from reference TRBV19 and TRBJ2-1): DGGITQSPKYLFRKEGQNVTLSCEQNLNHDAMYWYRQDPGQGLRLIYYSQIVNDFQKGDIAEGYSVSREKKESFPLTVTSAQKNPTAFYLCASSTGQGSYNEQFFGPGTRLTVL.

Only a few counts were recorded for this clone. The chain couples TRBV3-1 (or the pseudogene TRBV3-2) to TRBJ1-3; TRBD1 might be the D (5 bases). There are 15 residues in the CDR3. Germline V gene lookup returns CDR1 LGHDT and CDR2 YNNKEL (reference sequence). V was shortened by 5 bases and J by 8 bases, with 19 bases between the two germline ends. The CDR3 protein is CASSSGAGIGDTIYF. CDR3 sequence (DNA): TGTGCCAGCAGCTCGGGAGCAGGGATTGGCGACACCATATATTTT.

This chain uses TRBV6-5 with TRBJ2-5, with 8 bases matching TRBD1. The CDR3 runs to 13 residues. Trimming removed 5 bases from V and 5 bases from J; junction bases left unmatched: 4. Germline CDR1 is MNHEY and CDR2 is SVGAGI. The CDR3 nucleotides are TGTGCCAGCAGTCGGACAGGGCGGGAGACCCAGTACTTC. Translated: CASSRTGRETQYF.

This clone was picked up a small number of times. The genes are TRBV29-1 and TRBJ2-7, with D unclear. This CDR3 has 10 residues. Trimming took 7 bases from V and 2 from J, leaving 6 bases between them. Per germline, CDR1 SQVTM and CDR2 ANQGSEA. This chain's CDR3 is CSGKPYEQYF. CDR3 nucleotides: TGCAGCGGTAAGCCCTACGAGCAGTACTTC.

The chain recombines TRBV18 with TRBJ2-2; the match to TRBD1 covers 7 bases. Trimming took 2 bases from V and 0 from J; bases not matched to a gene: 0. This CDR3 has 15 amino acids. The V gene's germline CDR1 is KGHSH and CDR2 LQKENI. In DNA, the CDR3 is TGTGCCAGCTCACCAGACAGGGCGAACACCGGGGAGCTGTTTTTT. This sequence encodes CASSPDRANTGELFF.

This chain connects TRBV18 to TRBJ2-7; TRBD2 matches 15 bases. Trimming at V came to 8 bases and at J to 4 bases, leaving 0 bases not matched to a gene. From germline, CDR1 is KGHSH and CDR2 LQKENI. This CDR3 has 13 residues. CDR3 region: CASGTSGGYEQYF. The CDR3 bases are TGTGCCAGCGGGACTAGCGGGGGGTACGAGCAGTACTTC.

This clone was recorded only once. This chain connects TRBV6-5 to TRBJ1-2, with a weak D call TRBD1 (6 bases). V was pared by 9 bases and J by 1 base, with 15 bases between. Germline values: CDR1 MNHEY, CDR2 SVGAGI. The CDR3 spans 14 residues. CDR3 sequence: CARVTGGLNYGYTF. CDR3 in DNA: TGTGCCAGGGTTACGGGGGGGCTTAACTATGGCTACACCTTC.

The chain couples TRBV5-5 to TRBJ2-7; 7 positions match TRBD1. Trimming cost V 0 bases and J 2 bases; bases outside gene matches: 5. Germline assignment: CDR1 SGHKS and CDR2 YYEKEE (reference sequence). This CDR3 is 15 amino acids long. This chain's CDR3 is CASSLETGWTYEQYF. The CDR3 DNA follows: TGTGCCAGCAGCTTGGAGACAGGGTGGACCTACGAGCAGTACTTC.

The chain employs TRBV10-3 and TRBJ1-2; D is perhaps TRBD1 (6 bases). The V end was cut by 3 bases, the J end by 5 bases, with 16 bases between. The V gene's germline CDR1 is ENHRY and CDR2 SYGVKD. This CDR3 has 15 amino acids. CDR3 bases: TGTGCCATCAGTGATCTTGTGGGGGCTTTGTATGGCTACACCTTC. This gives the protein CAISDLVGALYGYTF.

The CDR3 protein is CASSPPWAGVSAGELFF. DNA of the CDR3: TGTGCCAGCAGCCCCCCTTGGGCGGGAGTCTCGGCCGGGGAGCTGTTTTTT. V usage is TRBV7-2 and J usage is TRBJ2-2; 7 bases align to TRBD2. This CDR3 has 17 residues. Germline CDR1 and CDR2: SGHTA and FQGNSA. The ends lost 5 bases at V and 6 bases at J; junction bases unmatched: 15.

The chain links TRBV7-2 to TRBJ1-2; 8 bases align to TRBD1. There are 13 residues in the CDR3. Unmatched junction bases numbered 6, after V lost 5 bases and J lost 7 bases. Germline CDR1 is SGHTA and CDR2 is FQGNSA. CDR3 amino acids: CASSGQGKGGYTF. The CDR3 DNA sequence: TGTGCCAGCAGCGGACAGGGAAAGGGTGGCTACACCTTC.

The J gene is TRBJ1-3, the V gene TRBV15; TRBD1 might be the D (5 bases). The CDR3 extends over 12 amino acids. V lost 9 bases and J lost 4, with 10 bases in between. The V gene's germline CDR1 is LNHNV and CDR2 YYDKDF (reference sequence). The DNA of the CDR3 is TGTGCCACTCAGGGATCCGGAAACACCATATATTTT. Protein sequence: CATQGSGNTIYF.

This rearrangement joins TRBV5-1 to TRBJ1-4; 7 bases are a match to TRBD1. CDR1 is SGHRS and CDR2 is YFSETQ in the germline V gene. The ends lost 4 bases at V and 2 bases at J; junction bases unmatched: 5. The CDR3 loop spans 15 amino acids. CDR3 in amino acids: CASSAMTGTNEKLFF. The CDR3 DNA is TGCGCCAGCAGCGCAATGACAGGGACTAATGAAAAACTGTTTTTT.

This chain joins TRBV19 and TRBJ2-1; 9 bases agree with TRBD2. V gave up 6 bases and J gave up 5 bases; unmatched junction bases: 8. Germline V gene sequence: CDR1 LNHDA, CDR2 SQIVND (reference sequence). This CDR3 has 15 amino acids. CDR3 sequence reads: CASSRSGGTNNEQFF. In DNA, the CDR3 is TGTGCCAGTAGCAGGAGCGGGGGGACCAACAATGAGCAGTTCTTC.

The chain recombines TRBV5-6 with TRBJ2-5; 12 bases fit TRBD2. V lost 0 bases, J lost 2 bases, and 5 bases stayed unmatched. CDR1 is SGHDT, CDR2 YYEEEE, per germline. The CDR3 covers 17 residues. The CDR3, as DNA: TGTGCCAGCAGCTTGGTACTAGCGGGGGGACCACAAGAGACCCAGTACTTC. As protein: CASSLVLAGGPQETQYF.

Comment on this clone: Sequence at one end of the junction differs from germline and may be a read error. The V and J genes are TRBV6-5 and TRBJ2-5; the D gene is possibly TRBD1 (6 bases). This CDR3 has 13 amino acids. From germline, CDR1 is MNHEY and CDR2 SVGAGI. In DNA form, the CDR3 reads TGTGCCAGCAGTACAAGCTGGGACACCCGCTTCAACTTC. Translated, it gives CASSTSWDTRFNF.

In this sample, this clone turned up a few times. The J gene is TRBJ1-1, the V gene TRBV18; 12 bases match TRBD1. V shed 4 bases and J 4 bases; nucleotides not matched to a gene: 10. Germline CDR1 KGHSH, CDR2 LQKENI. The CDR3 is 17 residues long. CDR3 DNA sequence: TGTGCCAGCTCACGGTTACGGGACAGGGGGCCTGGCACTGAAGCTTTCTTT. Encoded protein: CASSRLRDRGPGTEAFF.

V and J are TRBV24-1 and TRBJ2-1; tentative D call: TRBD2 (5 bases). Germline CDR1 KGHDR, CDR2 SFDVKD. The CDR3 loop spans 16 amino acids. The V and J ends lost 1 base and 9 bases respectively, with 18 bases between them. CDR3: CATSDLRGSSVGEQFF. DNA of the CDR3: TGTGCCACCAGTGATTTACGGGGATCGTCAGTTGGTGAGCAGTTCTTC.